Below are 14 T cell receptor beta chains sequenced from a single sample in a study of cytomegalovirus exposure and HLA in healthy donors (dated by TCRdb to 2017 to 2019). Library construction relied on the immunoSEQ multiplex PCR assay. For the multiplex PCR, a mixture combining 60 forward primers for TCR Vbeta segments and 13 reverse primers for TCR Jbeta segments was used. The immuneACCESS repertoire file appears here via TCRdb, limited to in-frame rearrangements. These files lack a portion of the clones; in checked studies, under half of the deficit traces to unresolved V genes, and the cause of the others is not known. The sample table records roughly 86,000 clones; just over 70% of these occur just once. The ten largest make up almost 8.5% of the sample. The sequenced sample consisted of PBMCs. These receptors all come from a man in his sixties in good health and CMV-seronegative.

The chain combines TRBV30 with TRBJ2-2; TRBD2 matches at 7 bases. Germline CDR1 GTSNPN, CDR2 SVGIG (reference sequence). This CDR3 has 15 amino acids. Losses at the gene ends were 4 bases for V and 2 bases for J; bases not matched to a gene: 7. The CDR3 DNA reads TGTGCCTGGAATTTGGGGGGGTTTAACACCGGGGAGCTGTTTTTT. It codes for CAWNLGGFNTGELFF.

This chain connects TRBV10-3 to TRBJ2-7; the match to TRBD1 covers 8 bases. The germline V gene encodes CDR1 ENHRY and CDR2 SYGVKD. The CDR3 has 14 residues. J gave up 6 bases and V 3 bases, and 7 bases lay outside the gene matches. Here the CDR3 reads CAISEGGQVGEQYF. The CDR3 DNA sequence: TGTGCCATCAGTGAAGGGGGACAGGTCGGCGAGCAGTACTTC.

The table lists this clone with a few counts. Other DNA variants within this sample encode the same CDR3. This chain joins TRBV29-1 and TRBJ1-2; 8 bases are a match to TRBD1. V lost 4 bases to trimming and J lost 5 bases; unmatched junction nucleotides: 3. Germline V gene data show CDR1 as SQVTM and CDR2 as ANQGSEA. The CDR3 runs 12 residues. The CDR3 region has the DNA TGCAGCGTTGGAGGGACAGGTTATGGCTACACCTTC. It specifies CSVGGTGYGYTF.

The rearrangement uses TRBV12-5 and TRBJ1-2, with TRBD1 identical over 7 bases. V lost 6 bases to trimming and J lost 4 bases; unmatched junction nucleotides: 8. Germline lookup yields CDR1 LGHNT and CDR2 FRNRAP. CDR3 size: 14 residues. The DNA of the CDR3 is TGTGCTAGTGGCACAAACAGGGGAATCTATGGCTACACCTTC. This codes for CASGTNRGIYGYTF.

The chain joins TRBV19 to TRBJ1-1; no firm D call. Germline V CDR1 and CDR2: LNHDA, SQIVND (reference sequence). V lost 7 bases and J lost 7, with 13 bases in between. This CDR3 is built from 12 residues. CDR3 nucleotides: TGTGCCAGTACAGACTCGAATGGTGAAGCTTTCTTT. This translates into CASTDSNGEAFF.

This sequence joins TRBV5-1 and TRBJ1-2; 9 bases are a match to TRBD1. The CDR3 covers 14 residues. Germline CDR1 is SGHRS and CDR2 is YFSETQ. Trimming took 4 bases from V and 3 from J; bases not matched to a gene: 4. The CDR3 protein is CASSGTGGDYGYTF. The DNA for the CDR3 is TGCGCCAGCAGCGGAACAGGGGGCGACTATGGCTACACCTTC.

The rearrangement uses TRBV4-3 and TRBJ1-5; D ambiguous. V gave up 1 base and J gave up 5 bases, with 6 bases separating them. The CDR3 totals 13 residues. Germline-derived CDR1 and CDR2 are LGHNA and YSLEER. CDR3 nucleotide sequence: TGCGCCAGCAGCCAAGTTATCGATCAGCCCCAGCATTTT. Its translation: CASSQVIDQPQHF.

The V call is TRBV29-1, the J call TRBJ2-1; 11 nucleotides align to TRBD2. J lost 10 bases, V lost 5 bases, and 4 bases had no gene match. The CDR3 consists of 12 residues. CDR1 is SQVTM, CDR2 ANQGSEA, per germline. This CDR3 reads CSVIAGGREQFF. The DNA for the CDR3 is TGCAGCGTTATAGCGGGGGGGCGCGAGCAGTTCTTC.

This chain links TRBV11-2 with TRBJ1-3, with 7 nucleotides matching TRBD1. The V and J ends lost 3 bases and 0 bases, in that order; junction bases with no gene match: 11. CDR1 and CDR2 from the germline V gene are SGHAT and FQNNGV. The CDR3 extends over 18 amino acids. The CDR3 DNA reads as TGTGCCAGCAGCTTTACGGGACAGTTCTCCTCCTCTGGAAACACCATATATTTT. It is translated as CASSFTGQFSSSGNTIYF. Full variable domain (rest looked up from reference TRBV11-2 and TRBJ1-3): EAGVAQSPRYKIIEKRQSVAFWCNPISGHATLYWYQQILGQGPKLLIQFQNNGVVDDSQLPKDRFSAERLKGVDSTLKIQPAKLEDSAVYLCASSFTGQFSSSGNTIYFGEGSWLTVV.

This clone was observed a few times. The chain couples TRBV7-2 to TRBJ2-7; D ambiguous. With 1 base removed from V and 3 bases from J, the gap between germline ends came to 10 bases. Germline V gives CDR1 SGHTA, CDR2 FQGNSA. This CDR3 is built from 14 residues. The CDR3: CASSLDPVLYEQYF. CDR3 coding DNA: TGTGCCAGCAGCTTAGATCCGGTCCTCTACGAGCAGTACTTC.

This chain links TRBV5-1 with TRBJ1-5; weak D call: TRBD1 (5 bases). Germline lookup yields CDR1 SGHRS and CDR2 YFSETQ. The CDR3 contains 14 residues. Deletions cut 4 bases from V and 4 bases from J, with 12 bases between. The CDR3 DNA reads as TGCGCCAGCAGCCCGTCGGGGGGGAATCAGCCCCAGCATTTT. Its translation: CASSPSGGNQPQHF.

This clone occurred a few times. This chain joins TRBV7-8 and TRBJ2-7, with D perhaps matching TRBD2 (5 bases). Trimming removed 5 bases from V and 1 base from J, with 12 bases in between. Germline-derived CDR1 and CDR2 are SGHVS and FQNEAQ. The length of the CDR3 is 14 residues. The CDR3 is CASSPVGVSYEQYF. Here the CDR3 DNA reads TGTGCCAGCAGCCCCGTCGGGGTTTCCTACGAGCAGTACTTC.

J is TRBJ1-3 and V is TRBV4-1; D is unclear. Trimming removed 0 bases from V and 7 bases from J, with 7 bases in between. The length of the CDR3 is 13 residues. Germline V gene data show CDR1 as MGHRA and CDR2 as YSYEKL. This chain's CDR3 is CASSQDLQNTIYF. The DNA of the CDR3 is TGCGCCAGCAGCCAAGATCTCCAGAACACCATATATTTT.

The chain recombines TRBV27 with TRBJ1-4; 7 bases agree with TRBD1. This CDR3 contains 14 residues. Looked up from germline, CDR1 is MNHEY and CDR2 is SMNVEV (reference sequence). J was trimmed by 4 bases and V by 6 bases; bases with no gene match: 5. CDR3 sequence (DNA): TGTGCCAGCAGCCGCCAGGGGGTTAATGAAAAACTGTTTTTT. It encodes CASSRQGVNEKLFF.